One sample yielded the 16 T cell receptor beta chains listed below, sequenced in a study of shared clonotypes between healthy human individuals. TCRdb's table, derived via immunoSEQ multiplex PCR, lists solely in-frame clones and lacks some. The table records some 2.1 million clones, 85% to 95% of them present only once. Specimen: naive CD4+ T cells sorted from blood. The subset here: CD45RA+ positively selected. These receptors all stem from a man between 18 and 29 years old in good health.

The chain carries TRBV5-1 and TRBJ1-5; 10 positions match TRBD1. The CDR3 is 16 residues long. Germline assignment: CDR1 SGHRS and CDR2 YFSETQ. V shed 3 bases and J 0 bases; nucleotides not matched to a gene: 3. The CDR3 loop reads CASSSGTGDSNQPQHF. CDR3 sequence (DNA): TGCGCCAGCAGCTCCGGGACAGGGGATAGCAATCAGCCCCAGCATTTT.

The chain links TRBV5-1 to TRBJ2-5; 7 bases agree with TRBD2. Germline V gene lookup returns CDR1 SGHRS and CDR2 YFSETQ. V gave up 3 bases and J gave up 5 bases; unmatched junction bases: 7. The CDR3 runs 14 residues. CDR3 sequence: CASSWEGFGETQYF. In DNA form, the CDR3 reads TGCGCCAGCAGCTGGGAGGGATTTGGGGAGACCCAGTACTTC.

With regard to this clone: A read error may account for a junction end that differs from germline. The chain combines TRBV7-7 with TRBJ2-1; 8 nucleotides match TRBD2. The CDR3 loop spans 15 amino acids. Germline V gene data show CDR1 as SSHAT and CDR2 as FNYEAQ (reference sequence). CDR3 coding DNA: TGTGCTAGCAGCTTAGCCGGCGGGGGGAACAATGAGCAGTTCTTC. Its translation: CASSLAGGGNNEQFF.

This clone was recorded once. CDR3 bases: TGTGCCATCAGAAGGGACAGTATAGGTGAAAAACTGTTTTTT. Translated: CAIRRDSIGEKLFF. This chain links TRBV10-3 with TRBJ1-4; 7 bases fit TRBD1. The CDR3 runs to 14 residues. Germline-derived CDR1 and CDR2 are ENHRY and SYGVKD. The junction had 8 bases not matched to a gene; V was cut back by 6 bases and J by 7 bases.

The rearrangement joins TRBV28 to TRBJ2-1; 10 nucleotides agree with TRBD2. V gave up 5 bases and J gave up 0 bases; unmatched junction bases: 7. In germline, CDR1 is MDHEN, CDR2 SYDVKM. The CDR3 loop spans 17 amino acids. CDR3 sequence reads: CASSPRAGGSSYNEQFF. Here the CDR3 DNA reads TGTGCCAGCAGTCCACGAGCGGGAGGGAGCTCCTACAATGAGCAGTTCTTC.

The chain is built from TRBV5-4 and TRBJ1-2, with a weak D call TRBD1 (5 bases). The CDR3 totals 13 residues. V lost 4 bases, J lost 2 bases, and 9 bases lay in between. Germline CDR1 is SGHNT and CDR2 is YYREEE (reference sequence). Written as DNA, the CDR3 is TGTGCCAGCAGCAGGGACGGAAACTATGGCTACACCTTC. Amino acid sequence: CASSRDGNYGYTF.

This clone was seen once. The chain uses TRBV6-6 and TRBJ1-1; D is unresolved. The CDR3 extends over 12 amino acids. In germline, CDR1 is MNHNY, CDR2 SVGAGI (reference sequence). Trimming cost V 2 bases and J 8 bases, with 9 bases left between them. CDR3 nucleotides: TGTGCCAGCAGTTACACAGCCCTGGAAGCTTTCTTT. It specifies CASSYTALEAFF.

CDR3 coding DNA: TGCGCCAGCAGCTCGTGGGGGGAAGGATTCAATGAGCAGTTCTTC. Its protein product is CASSSWGEGFNEQFF. This rearrangement joins TRBV5-1 to TRBJ2-1; possibly TRBD2 for D (6 bases). Per the germline V gene, CDR1 is SGHRS and CDR2 is YFSETQ. This CDR3 spans 15 amino acids. V lost 3 bases to trimming and J lost 6 bases, with 16 bases between them.

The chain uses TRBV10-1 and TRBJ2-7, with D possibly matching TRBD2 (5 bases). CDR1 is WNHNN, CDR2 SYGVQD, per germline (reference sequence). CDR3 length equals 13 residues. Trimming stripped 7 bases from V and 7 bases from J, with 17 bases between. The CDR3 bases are TGCGCCAGCATCCTCGACGGCTCGGGGGAGCAGTACTTC. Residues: CASILDGSGEQYF.

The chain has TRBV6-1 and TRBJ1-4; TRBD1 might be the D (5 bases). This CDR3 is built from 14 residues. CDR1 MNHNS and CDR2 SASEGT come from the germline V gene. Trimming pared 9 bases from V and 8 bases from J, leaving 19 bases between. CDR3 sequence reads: CASLRGGAQEKLFF. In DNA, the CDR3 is TGTGCCAGTCTCCGGGGAGGGGCGCAGGAAAAACTGTTTTTT.

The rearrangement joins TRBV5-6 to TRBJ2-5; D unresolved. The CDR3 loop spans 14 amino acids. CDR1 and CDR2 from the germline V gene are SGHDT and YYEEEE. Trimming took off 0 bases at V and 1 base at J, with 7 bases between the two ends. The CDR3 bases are TGTGCCAGCAGCTTGGTTAGGGCCCAAGAGACCCAGTACTTC. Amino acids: CASSLVRAQETQYF. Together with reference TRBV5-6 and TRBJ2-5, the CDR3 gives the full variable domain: DAGVTQSPTHLIKTRGQQVTLRCSPKSGHDTVSWYQQALGQGPQFIFQYYEEEERQRGNFPDRFSGHQFPNYSSELNVNALLLGDSALYLCASSLVRAQETQYFGPGTRLLVL.

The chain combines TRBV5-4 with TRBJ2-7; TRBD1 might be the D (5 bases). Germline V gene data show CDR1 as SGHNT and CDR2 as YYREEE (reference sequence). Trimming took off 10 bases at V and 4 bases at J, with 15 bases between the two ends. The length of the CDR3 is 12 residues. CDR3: CAVRRQGYEQYF. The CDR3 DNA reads TGTGCCGTCCGAAGGCAGGGATACGAGCAGTACTTC.

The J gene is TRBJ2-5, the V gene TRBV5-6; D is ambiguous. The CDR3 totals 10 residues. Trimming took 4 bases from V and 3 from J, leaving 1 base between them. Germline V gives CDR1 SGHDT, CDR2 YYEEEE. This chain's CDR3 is CASSEETQYF. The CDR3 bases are TGTGCCAGCAGCGAAGAGACCCAGTACTTC. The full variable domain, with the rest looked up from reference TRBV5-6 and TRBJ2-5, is DAGVTQSPTHLIKTRGQQVTLRCSPKSGHDTVSWYQQALGQGPQFIFQYYEEEERQRGNFPDRFSGHQFPNYSSELNVNALLLGDSALYLCASSEETQYFGPGTRLLVL.

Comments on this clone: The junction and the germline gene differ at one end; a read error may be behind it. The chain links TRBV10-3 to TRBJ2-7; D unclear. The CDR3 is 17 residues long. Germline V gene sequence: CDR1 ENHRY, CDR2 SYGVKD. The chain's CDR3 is CAISEDSGRLGSHEQYF. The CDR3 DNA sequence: TGTGCCATCAGTGAGGACTCCGGACGGTTGGGCTCCCACGAGCAGTACTTC.

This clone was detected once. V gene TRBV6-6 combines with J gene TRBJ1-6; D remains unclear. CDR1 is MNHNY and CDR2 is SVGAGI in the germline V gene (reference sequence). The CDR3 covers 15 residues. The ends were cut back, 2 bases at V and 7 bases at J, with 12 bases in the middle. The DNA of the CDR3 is TGTGCCAGCAGTTACCGGCCAGTGGAGAATTCACCCCTCCACTTT. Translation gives CASSYRPVENSPLHF.

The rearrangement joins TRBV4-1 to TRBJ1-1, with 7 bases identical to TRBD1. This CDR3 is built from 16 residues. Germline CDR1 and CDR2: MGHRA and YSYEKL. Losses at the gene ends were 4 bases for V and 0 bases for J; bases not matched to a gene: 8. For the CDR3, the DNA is TGCGCCAGCAGCCCCCGAGGGGGACAGTTGAACACTGAAGCTTTCTTT. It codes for CASSPRGGQLNTEAFF.